This entry features one TCR beta chain sequence. The antigen is unknown. TCRdb's table, derived via immunoSEQ multiplex PCR, lists solely in-frame clones and lacks some. In the table there are tens of thousands of clones, around 70% of which are singletons. Trimming pared 2 bases from V and 5 bases from J, leaving 18 bases between. CDR1 and CDR2 from the germline V gene are SGHAT and FQNNGV. The CDR3 consists of 16 residues. The culture ran for 10 days, and then CD4+ T cells were isolated. The participants, recipients of two vaccine doses, got either BNT162b2 or mRNA-1273. Half of the medium was exchanged for IL-2 medium on both days 3 and 7. These data originate in a study of vaccination effects on CD4 cells after COVID-19.

Sequencing was performed on CD4+ T cells from PBMCs cultured without peptide, taken after COVID-19 vaccination. This rearrangement joins TRBV11-2 to TRBJ2-5; D may correspond to TRBD1 or TRBD2 (5 bases each). The receptor was isolated from a human donor who received a COVID-19 vaccine. For the CDR3, the DNA is TGTGCCAGCAGCTTATCGATGGGACCCGGCGAGGAGACCCAGTACTTC. Translating gives CASSLSMGPGEETQYF.